Sequencing of this T cell receptor beta chain was carried out in a study of blood T cell repertoires in COVID-19. Study-level background: Collection of acute and convalescent COVID-19 samples took place in the United States, Italy and Spain. In each case, the material was cDNA or gDNA derived from T cells, B-cell-depleted T cells, or PBMCs.

In the original workflow: Estimation of nucleated cell counts relied on the amplification of reference gene primers. Clones were sequenced by immunoSEQ multiplex PCR, and TCRdb holds only the in-frame ones, with some missing. V, J and clone size are those of that table, while D and trimming were read from the DNA. The data show roughly 250,000 clones, with around 90% seen just once and less than 5% held by the top ten. This CDR3 is 16 amino acids long. Germline V lookup: CDR1 SGHRS, CDR2 YFSETQ. V was clipped by 0 bases and J by 1 base; unmatched bases: 3. The material sequenced was peripheral blood. The clonotype comes from a man aged 60-69 years who had recovered from COVID-19. The gene calls are TRBV5-1 and TRBJ2-1; 8 nucleotides agree with TRBD1. The CDR3 region has the DNA TGCGCCAGCAGCTTGGCAGGGGGCGCTTCCTACAATGAGCAGTTCTTC. This encodes CASSLAGGASYNEQFF.